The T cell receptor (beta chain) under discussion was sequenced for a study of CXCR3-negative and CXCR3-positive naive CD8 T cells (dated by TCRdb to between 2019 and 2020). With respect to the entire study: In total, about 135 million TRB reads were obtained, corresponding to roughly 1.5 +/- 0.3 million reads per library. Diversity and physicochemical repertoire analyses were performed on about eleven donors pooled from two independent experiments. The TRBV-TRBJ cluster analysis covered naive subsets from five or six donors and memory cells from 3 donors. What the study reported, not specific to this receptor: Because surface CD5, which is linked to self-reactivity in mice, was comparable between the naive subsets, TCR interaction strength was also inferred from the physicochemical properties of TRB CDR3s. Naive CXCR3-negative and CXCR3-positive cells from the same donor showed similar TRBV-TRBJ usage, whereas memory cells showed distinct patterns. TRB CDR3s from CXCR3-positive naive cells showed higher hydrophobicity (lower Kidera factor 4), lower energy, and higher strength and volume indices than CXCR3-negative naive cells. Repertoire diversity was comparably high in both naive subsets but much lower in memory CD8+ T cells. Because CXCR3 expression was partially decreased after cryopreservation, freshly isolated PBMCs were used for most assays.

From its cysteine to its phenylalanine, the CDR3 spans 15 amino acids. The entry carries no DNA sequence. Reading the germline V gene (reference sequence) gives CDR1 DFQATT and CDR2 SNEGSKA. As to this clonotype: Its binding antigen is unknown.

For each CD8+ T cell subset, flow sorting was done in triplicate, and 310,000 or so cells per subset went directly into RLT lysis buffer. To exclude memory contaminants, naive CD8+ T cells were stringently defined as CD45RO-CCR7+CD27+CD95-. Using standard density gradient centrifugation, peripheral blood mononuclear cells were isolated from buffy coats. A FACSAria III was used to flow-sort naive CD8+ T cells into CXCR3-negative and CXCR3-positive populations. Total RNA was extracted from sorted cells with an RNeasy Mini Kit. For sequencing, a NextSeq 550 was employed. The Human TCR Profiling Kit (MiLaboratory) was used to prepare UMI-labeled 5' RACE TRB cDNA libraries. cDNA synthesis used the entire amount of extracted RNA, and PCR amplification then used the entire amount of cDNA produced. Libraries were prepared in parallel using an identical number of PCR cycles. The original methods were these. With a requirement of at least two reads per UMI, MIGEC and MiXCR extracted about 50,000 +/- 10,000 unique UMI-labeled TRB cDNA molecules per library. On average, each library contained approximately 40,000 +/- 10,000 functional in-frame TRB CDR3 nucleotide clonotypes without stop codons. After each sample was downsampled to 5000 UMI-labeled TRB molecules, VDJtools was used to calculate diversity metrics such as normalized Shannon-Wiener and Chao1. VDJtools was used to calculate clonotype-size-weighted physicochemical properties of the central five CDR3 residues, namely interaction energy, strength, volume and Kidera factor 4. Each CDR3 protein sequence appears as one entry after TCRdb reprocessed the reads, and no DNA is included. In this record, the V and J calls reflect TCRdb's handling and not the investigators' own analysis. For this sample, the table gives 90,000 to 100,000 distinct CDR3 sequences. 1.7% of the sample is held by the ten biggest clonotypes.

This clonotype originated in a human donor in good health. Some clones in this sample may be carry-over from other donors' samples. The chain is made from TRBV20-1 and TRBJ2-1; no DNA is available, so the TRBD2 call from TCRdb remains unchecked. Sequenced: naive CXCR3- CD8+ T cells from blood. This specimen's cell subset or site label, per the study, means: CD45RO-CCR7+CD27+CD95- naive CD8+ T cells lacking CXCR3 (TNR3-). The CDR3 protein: CSARDDSGAYNEQFF.